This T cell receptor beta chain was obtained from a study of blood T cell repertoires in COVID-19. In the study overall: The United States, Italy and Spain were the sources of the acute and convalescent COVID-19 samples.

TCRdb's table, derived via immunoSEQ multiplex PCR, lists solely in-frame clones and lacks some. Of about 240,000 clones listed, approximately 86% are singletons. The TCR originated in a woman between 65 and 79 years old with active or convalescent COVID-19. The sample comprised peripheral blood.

CDR3: CASRGTGTTNTEAFF. The CDR3 DNA sequence: TGTGCCAGCCGCGGGACAGGGACAACTAACACTGAAGCTTTCTTT. The V and J genes are TRBV10-3 and TRBJ1-1; 9 bases fit TRBD1. Unmatched junction bases numbered 11, after V lost 10 bases and J lost 2 bases. The V gene's germline CDR1 is ENHRY and CDR2 SYGVKD. There are 15 residues in the CDR3.